This T cell receptor (beta chain) derives from a study of blood T cell repertoires in COVID-19. Study-level background: Collection of acute and convalescent COVID-19 samples took place in the United States, Italy and Spain. PBMCs, B-cell-depleted T cells, or T cells were the source of the cDNA or gDNA that made up the material.

The V gene end was trimmed by 1 base and the J gene end by 0 bases; junction bases not matched to a gene: 5. Germline V gene data show CDR1 as SGHRS and CDR2 as YFSETQ. This CDR3 contains 17 residues. Authors' methods: Scientists estimated how many nucleated cells there were by amplifying reference gene primers. The data were produced by immunoSEQ multiplex PCR, yet TCRdb's version contains in-frame clones alone and is incomplete. The DNA was the basis for D and trimming; V, J and clone size are from that table. This table has about 130,000 clones, around 86% appearing once. Seattle researchers signed up patients amid active infection and tracked them longitudinally.

The receptor was isolated from a woman between 65 and 79 years old with COVID-19, enrolled during active disease. The chain employs TRBV5-1 and TRBJ2-3, with TRBD1 identical over 10 bases. What was sequenced was peripheral blood. The CDR3 DNA is TGCGCCAGCAGCTTGAGGCGGGGACAGGGGAGCACAGATACGCAGTATTTT. As protein: CASSLRRGQGSTDTQYF.